Described below is a single TCR beta chain sequence and its context. The sample holds a few counts of this clone. Its antigen is currently not known. The input lacks base qualities; no much larger clone sits a single base away. This entry comes from a study of cytomegalovirus exposure and HLA in healthy donors (dated by TCRdb to 2016 to 2017). The study in broad terms: A later analysis indicated that the 120 validation repertoires were generated on the platform also employed for the 670 or so repertoires of the first cohort. High-throughput TCR immunosequencing, statistical association of individual TCRs with disease status, and machine learning were combined to predict cytomegalovirus infection status. A separate validation cohort of approximately 130 different subjects was used in addition to the roughly 700-subject first cohort. The study aimed to test whether cataloging public T cell receptors could reveal signatures of past pathogen exposure.

What the research found in general, with its limitations: In the study, 164 TCR beta chains were listed as associated with cytomegalovirus. Most TCR sequences were observed very rarely across donors, whereas some public TCRs were present in many individuals. All 120 or so repertoires were used to score co-occurrence in the validation cohort in a later analysis, because that analysis had no HLA typing for the cohort. The authors suggested that the approach could potentially be extended to other disease states and immunological phenotypes. The classifier was reported to diagnose cytomegalovirus status with high specificity and sensitivity in both the original and validation cohorts. A few of the identified cytomegalovirus-associated TCR beta chains were confirmed in vitro to be specific for cytomegalovirus antigens. Of the cluster scores, approximately 95% were above 0 in a later analysis, which found that TCRs clustered in the first cohort also tended to co-occur in the 95 to 150 validation repertoires.

Separate from the approximately 670-subject first cohort, the validation cohort of 95 to 150 subjects was the group to which the donors belonged. Libraries were made using the immunoSEQ multiplex PCR assay. Per the authors' processing: A statistical classification framework was built to diagnose cytomegalovirus status from the catalog of TCR beta chain sequences. Not all clones reach the TCRdb copy of this immuneACCESS table, which keeps in-frame sequences only. Checked studies attribute under half of the gap to unresolved V genes and leave the rest unexplained. D and trimming were read from the DNA, whereas the V and J calls and clone size are those reported in that table. The sample table holds some 130,000 clones, of which almost 85% were seen once. Of the sample, almost 1.5% falls within the top ten clones. The CDR3 sequence holds 11 residues, the cysteine and phenylalanine included. The retained sequence is limited to the CDR3, 33 bases, with the frame set at the first base. V is cut by 7 bases and J by 4 bases, and the space between the germline ends is 7 bases. The germline V gene yields SGHTA for CDR1 and FQGNSA for CDR2.

This sequence uses TRBV7-2 and TRBJ1-2; a confident D gene designation cannot be given. The specimen sequenced was PBMCs. The sequence was obtained from a woman in her thirties in good health and CMV-seronegative. The DNA reads as follows: TGTGCCAGCATAGAAACCTATGGCTACACCTTC. This codes for CASIETYGYTF.